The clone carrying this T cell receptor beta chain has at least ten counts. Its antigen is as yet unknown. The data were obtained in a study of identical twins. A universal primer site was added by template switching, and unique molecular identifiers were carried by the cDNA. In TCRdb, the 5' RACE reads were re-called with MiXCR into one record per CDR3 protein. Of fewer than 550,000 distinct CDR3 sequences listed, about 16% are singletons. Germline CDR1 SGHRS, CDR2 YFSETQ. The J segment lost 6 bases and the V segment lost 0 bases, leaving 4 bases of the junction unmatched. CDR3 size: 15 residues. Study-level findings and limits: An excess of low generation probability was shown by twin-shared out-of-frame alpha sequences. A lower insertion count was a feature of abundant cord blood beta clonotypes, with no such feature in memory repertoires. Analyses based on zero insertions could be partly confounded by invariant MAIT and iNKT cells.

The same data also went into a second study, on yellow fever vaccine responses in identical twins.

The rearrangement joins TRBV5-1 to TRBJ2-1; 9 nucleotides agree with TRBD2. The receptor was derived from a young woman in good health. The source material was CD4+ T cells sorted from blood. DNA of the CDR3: TGCGCCAGCAGCTTGGGGCTAGCGGGGACCAATGAGCAGTTCTTC. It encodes CASSLGLAGTNEQFF. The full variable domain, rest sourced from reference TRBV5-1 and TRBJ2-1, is KAGVTQTPRYLIKTRGQQVTLSCSPISGHRSVSWYQQTPGQGLQFLFEYFSETQRNKGNFPGRFSGRQFSNSRSEMNVSTLELGDSALYLCASSLGLAGTNEQFFGPGTRLTVL.